The clone carrying this T cell receptor beta chain has a count of ten or more. This entry belongs to a study of T cells in Graves' hyperthyroidism and ophthalmopathy. The investigators amplified TCR beta CDR3 regions from RNA transcripts. In the first-round RT-PCR of the TCR CDR3, the HTBI primer set was used. TCRdb processed the multiplex PCR reads anew with MiXCR; each CDR3 protein has one entry. The sample gives about 510,000 distinct CDR3 sequences, 14% of which show up once; 14% is in the top ten. Trimming removed 6 bases from V and 0 bases from J, with 8 bases in between. The CDR3 has 13 amino acids. The germline gives CDR1 MDHEN, CDR2 SYDVKM.

Input material: blood. The V and J genes are TRBV28 and TRBJ1-1; D unclear. This TCR was recovered from a woman in her forties with Graves' hyperthyroidism. This CDR3 reads CASSLWVNTEAFF. The CDR3 DNA sequence: TGTGCCAGCAGCCTGTGGGTGAACACTGAAGCTTTCTTT.